This T cell receptor (beta chain) is drawn from a study of blood T cell repertoires in COVID-19. Here immunoSEQ multiplex PCR was the method, and the copy in TCRdb shows in-frame clones only, minus some. In the table there are 150,000 to 200,000 clones, around 87% of which are singletons. Per germline, CDR1 LGHNA and CDR2 YNFKEQ. CDR3 size: 16 residues. Trimming removed 4 bases from V and 1 base from J, with 13 bases in between. This sequence joins TRBV4-2 and TRBJ2-2; TRBD2 might be the D (5 bases). Sequences were obtained from peripheral blood. This receptor was obtained from a woman older than 75 in a cohort sampled during active or convalescent COVID-19. CDR3 sequence (DNA): TGTGCCAGCAGCCTTTCCGGCGGGCAGAACACCGGGGAGCTGTTTTTT. Its translation is CASSLSGGQNTGELFF.